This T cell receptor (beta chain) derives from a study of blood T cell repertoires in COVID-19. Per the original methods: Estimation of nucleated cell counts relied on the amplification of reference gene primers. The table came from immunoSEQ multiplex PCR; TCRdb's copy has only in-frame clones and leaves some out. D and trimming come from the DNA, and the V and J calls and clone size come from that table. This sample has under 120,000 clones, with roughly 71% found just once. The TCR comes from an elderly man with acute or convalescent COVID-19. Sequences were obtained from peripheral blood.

The CDR3 here is CAWGPLAEAFF. In DNA form, the CDR3 reads TGTGCCTGGGGCCCCCTCGCTGAAGCTTTCTTT. V gene TRBV30 combines with J gene TRBJ1-1, with unresolved D. Germline V gives CDR1 GTSNPN, CDR2 SVGIG (reference sequence). V gave up 5 bases and J gave up 6 bases, with 10 bases separating them. The CDR3 has 11 residues.